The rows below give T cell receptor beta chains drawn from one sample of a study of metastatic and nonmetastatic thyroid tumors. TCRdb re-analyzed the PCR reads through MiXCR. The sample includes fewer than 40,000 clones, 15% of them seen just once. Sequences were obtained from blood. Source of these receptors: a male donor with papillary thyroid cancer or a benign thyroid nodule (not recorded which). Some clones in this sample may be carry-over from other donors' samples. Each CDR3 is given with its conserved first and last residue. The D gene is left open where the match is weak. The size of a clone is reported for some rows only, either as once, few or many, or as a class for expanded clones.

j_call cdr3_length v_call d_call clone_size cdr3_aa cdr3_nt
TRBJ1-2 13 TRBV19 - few CASSDNLIYGYTF TGTGCCAGTAGCGATAATCTTATCTATGGCTACACCTTC
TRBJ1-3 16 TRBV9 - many CASSVGSQGSGNTIYF TGTGCCAGCAGCGTAGGGTCTCAAGGATCTGGAAACACCATATATTTT
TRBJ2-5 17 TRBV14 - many CASSQDPTYATQETQYF TGTGCCAGCAGCCAAGATCCAACCTATGCTACCCAAGAGACCCAGTACTTC
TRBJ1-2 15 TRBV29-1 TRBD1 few CSVREQGALYHGYTF TGCAGCGTCCGCGAGCAGGGGGCGCTTTATCATGGCTACACCTTC
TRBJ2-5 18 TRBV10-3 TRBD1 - CAISESDPGQGVGETMYF TGTGCCATCAGTGAGTCCGACCCAGGACAGGGAGTGGGGGAGACCATGTACTTC
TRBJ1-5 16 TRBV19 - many CASSMVGVGSNQPQHF TGTGCCAGTAGTATGGTAGGGGTTGGCAGCAATCAGCCCCAGCATTTT
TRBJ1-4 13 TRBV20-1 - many CSARDSRGEKLFF TGCAGTGCTAGAGATAGCAGGGGTGAAAAACTGTTTTTT
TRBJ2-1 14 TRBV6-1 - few CASSSRGRGGEQFF TGTGCCAGCAGTTCCCGGGGGCGTGGAGGTGAGCAGTTCTTC
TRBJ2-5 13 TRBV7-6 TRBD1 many CASSPTGKETQYF TGTGCCAGCAGCCCGACAGGGAAAGAGACCCAGTACTTC
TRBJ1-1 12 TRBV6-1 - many CALGTMNTEAFF TGTGCCTTAGGGACAATGAACACTGAAGCTTTCTTT
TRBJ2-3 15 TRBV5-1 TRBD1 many CASSGGQGAADTQYF TGCGCCAGCAGCGGGGGACAGGGGGCTGCAGATACGCAGTATTTT
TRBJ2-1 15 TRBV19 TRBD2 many CASTQTSGAGLEQFF TGTGCCAGTACCCAGACTAGCGGGGCAGGTTTGGAGCAGTTCTTC
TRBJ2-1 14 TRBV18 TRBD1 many CASSRGGDYNEQFF TGTGCCAGCTCACGAGGGGGCGACTACAATGAGCAGTTCTTC
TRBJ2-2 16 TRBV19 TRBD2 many CASSIVLAGVTGELFF TGTGCCAGTAGTATCGTACTAGCGGGAGTTACCGGGGAGCTGTTTTTT
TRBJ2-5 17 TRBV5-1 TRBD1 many CASSFMARTGVQETQYF TGCGCCAGCAGCTTTATGGCGAGGACAGGGGTTCAAGAGACCCAGTACTTC
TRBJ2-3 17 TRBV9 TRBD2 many CASSRSGTSGSTDTQYF TGTGCCAGCTCCCGTAGTGGTACTAGCGGAAGCACAGATACGCAGTATTTT
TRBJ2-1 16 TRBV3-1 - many CASSQDPAGVSDEQFF TGTGCCAGCAGCCAAGACCCAGCGGGTGTTTCGGATGAGCAGTTCTTC
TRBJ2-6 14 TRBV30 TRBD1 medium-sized CAWRGTGGANVLTF TGTGCCTGGAGGGGGACAGGGGGGGCCAACGTCCTGACTTTC
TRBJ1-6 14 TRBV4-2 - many CASSQDTQLSPLHF TGTGCCAGCAGCCAAGATACCCAATTGTCACCCCTCCACTTT
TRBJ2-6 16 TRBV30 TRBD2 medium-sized CACGTSGLSGANVLTF TGTGCCTGTGGGACTAGCGGACTCTCTGGGGCCAACGTCCTGACTTTC
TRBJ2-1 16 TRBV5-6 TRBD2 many CASSLERESSYNEQFF TGTGCCAGCAGCTTGGAGCGGGAGAGCTCCTACAATGAGCAGTTCTTC
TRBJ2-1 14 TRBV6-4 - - CASIRQWDWDEQFF TGTGCCAGCATCCGACAGTGGGATTGGGATGAGCAGTTCTTC
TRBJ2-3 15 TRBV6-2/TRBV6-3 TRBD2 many CASVGRGSLTDTQYF TGTGCCAGCGTAGGGCGCGGGAGCCTCACAGATACGCAGTATTTT
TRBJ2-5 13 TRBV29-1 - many CSVVIGAGETQYF TGCAGCGTTGTTATAGGGGCGGGAGAGACCCAGTACTTC
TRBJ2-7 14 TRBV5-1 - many CASSPRQVPGEQYF TGCGCCAGCAGCCCCAGACAGGTCCCCGGGGAGCAGTACTTC
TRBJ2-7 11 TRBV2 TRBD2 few CASSGEGEQYF TGTGCCAGCAGTGGGGAGGGCGAGCAGTACTTC
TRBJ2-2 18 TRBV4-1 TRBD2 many CASSQELRTSGNTGELFF TGCGCCAGCAGCCAAGAACTGAGAACTAGCGGGAACACCGGGGAGCTGTTTTTT
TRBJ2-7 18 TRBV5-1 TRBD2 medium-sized CASSLSTTAGGGSYEQYF TGCGCCAGCAGCTTGTCCACTACGGCGGGAGGGGGCTCCTACGAGCAGTACTTC
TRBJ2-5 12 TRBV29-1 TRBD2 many CSVESGGETQYF TGCAGCGTTGAATCGGGGGGTGAGACCCAGTACTTC
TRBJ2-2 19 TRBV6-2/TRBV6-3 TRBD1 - CASSRTGGISGINTGYLFF TGTGCCAGCAGTCGGACAGGGGGCATCAGCGGGATAAACACCGGGTATCTGTTTTTT
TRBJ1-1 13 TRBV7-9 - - CASSLGGPIGAFF TGTGCCAGCAGCTTAGGGGGACCAATCGGGGCTTTCTTT
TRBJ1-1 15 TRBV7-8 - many CASSLQQHSNTEAFF TGTGCCAGCAGCCTACAACAGCACTCGAACACTGAAGCTTTCTTT
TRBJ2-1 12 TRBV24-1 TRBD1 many CATSDSRQGQFF TGTGCCACCAGTGATTCCCGACAGGGACAGTTCTTC